This TCR beta chain originates from a study of cytomegalovirus exposure and HLA in healthy donors. Study-level background: As an earlier analysis found, 150 million to 200 million T cells yielded about 120 million unique TCR beta sequences. Unique TCRs from HLA-typed donors, 80 million to 100 million of them, were held in an early data release.

Trimming removed 0 bases at V and 4 bases at J, with 16 bases between. Per germline, CDR1 MGHRA and CDR2 YSYEKL. The CDR3 spans 17 residues. The PCR employed 60 Vbeta primers together with 13 Jbeta primers. Repertoires were generated with immunoSEQ multiplex PCR, while TCRdb's copy carries only in-frame clones and drops some. The sample lists some 52,000 clones, over 60% seen once, with about 9.1% in the top ten. This sequence joins TRBV4-1 and TRBJ1-5, with D possibly being TRBD1 (5 bases). The source of this sequence is a woman between 50 and 59 years old in good health and CMV-seronegative. The sequenced sample consisted of PBMCs. This chain's CDR3 is CASSQERRTFGNQPQHF. Written as DNA, the CDR3 is TGCGCCAGCAGCCAAGAACGTAGGACATTTGGGAATCAGCCCCAGCATTTT.